This is a list of T cell receptor beta chains from one sample in a study of T-cell memory formation after mild COVID-19. MiXCR, applied by TCRdb to the 5' RACE reads, yields one record per CDR3 protein. The sample contains about 420,000 distinct CDR3 sequences, about 22% of which appear only once. Sequencing was performed on PBMCs or a T cell subset sorted from them (not recorded which). These receptors were obtained from an adult woman who had mild COVID-19 (a few samples of this study predate the infection). Cell type and time point are not known. The CDR3 runs from the conserved cysteine through the conserved F or W. The order of the fields is CDR3 length, J gene, clone size, D gene, V gene, CDR3 DNA, CDR3 protein. D genes are given only for firm matches. Not every row has a clone size; where given, it reads once, few, many or a size class.

cdr3_length: 17; j_call: TRBJ1-1; clone_size: few; d_call: .; v_call: TRBV7-9; cdr3_nt: TGTGCCAGCAGCTCTGTTCCCTTGGGACAATTGAACACTGAAGCTTTCTTT; cdr3_aa: CASSSVPLGQLNTEAFF
cdr3_length: 13; j_call: TRBJ1-5; clone_size: .; d_call: .; v_call: TRBV12-3/TRBV12-4; cdr3_nt: TGTGCCAGCAGTTTAGGGGGAAAGCAGCCCCAGCATTTT; cdr3_aa: CASSLGGKQPQHF
cdr3_length: 14; j_call: TRBJ2-1; clone_size: few; d_call: .; v_call: TRBV18; cdr3_nt: TGTGCCAGCTCACCACTCTCCGGGGGTAATGAGCAGTTCTTC; cdr3_aa: CASSPLSGGNEQFF
cdr3_length: 13; j_call: TRBJ1-1; clone_size: few; d_call: .; v_call: TRBV30; cdr3_nt: TGTGCCTGGAGTGAAGAGGGGCTCACTGAAGCTTTCTTT; cdr3_aa: CAWSEEGLTEAFF
cdr3_length: 16; j_call: TRBJ1-1; clone_size: few; d_call: .; v_call: TRBV18; cdr3_nt: TGTGCCAGCTCACCCATGTTGGGGGGGATGAACACTGAAGCTTTCTTT; cdr3_aa: CASSPMLGGMNTEAFF
cdr3_length: 18; j_call: TRBJ2-7; clone_size: .; d_call: TRBD1; v_call: TRBV6-8; cdr3_nt: TGTGCCAGCAGTTATTCCGACAGGGCCTGTGCCTGTTTAAAAGGGCAGTACTTC; cdr3_aa: CASSYSDRACACLKGQYF
cdr3_length: 15; j_call: TRBJ1-1; clone_size: .; d_call: TRBD1; v_call: TRBV18; cdr3_nt: TGTGCCAGCTCACCCGACAGGGGTGTGAGCACTGAAGCTTTCTTT; cdr3_aa: CASSPDRGVSTEAFF
cdr3_length: 14; j_call: TRBJ2-3; clone_size: few; d_call: .; v_call: TRBV5-8; cdr3_nt: TGTGCCAGCAGCTTATACCCGAGCACAGATACGCAGTATTTT; cdr3_aa: CASSLYPSTDTQYF
cdr3_length: 13; j_call: TRBJ2-7; clone_size: .; d_call: .; v_call: TRBV27; cdr3_nt: TGTGCCAGCAGTCCAAGGGCGTTCTACGAGCAGTACTTC; cdr3_aa: CASSPRAFYEQYF
cdr3_length: 11; j_call: TRBJ2-7; clone_size: .; d_call: TRBD1; v_call: TRBV19; cdr3_nt: TGTGCTACAGGGGGCTCCTACGAGCAGTACTTC; cdr3_aa: CATGGSYEQYF
cdr3_length: 20; j_call: TRBJ2-5; clone_size: few; d_call: TRBD2; v_call: TRBV7-7; cdr3_nt: TGTGCCAGCAGCGCAGAAACGAAAGTAGGACTAGCGGGGTCTGAAGAGACCCAGTACTTC; cdr3_aa: CASSAETKVGLAGSEETQYF
cdr3_length: 13; j_call: TRBJ2-7; clone_size: few; d_call: .; v_call: TRBV7-8; cdr3_nt: TGTGCCAGCAGCTCACAAACGACCTACGAGCAGTACTTC; cdr3_aa: CASSSQTTYEQYF
cdr3_length: 16; j_call: TRBJ1-1; clone_size: few; d_call: .; v_call: TRBV4-3; cdr3_nt: TGCGCCAGCAGCCAAGATTTGGGGGGCCTGGACACTGAAGCTTTCTTT; cdr3_aa: CASSQDLGGLDTEAFF
cdr3_length: 15; j_call: TRBJ1-1; clone_size: few; d_call: TRBD1; v_call: TRBV7-2; cdr3_nt: TGTGCCAGCAGCTCGGGACAGGGAAGGGGCACTGAAGCTTTCTTT; cdr3_aa: CASSSGQGRGTEAFF
cdr3_length: 16; j_call: TRBJ1-2; clone_size: few; d_call: TRBD1; v_call: TRBV24-1; cdr3_nt: TGTGCCACCAGTGATCCCGGGACAGGGGGCGACTATGGCTACACCTTC; cdr3_aa: CATSDPGTGGDYGYTF
cdr3_length: 15; j_call: TRBJ2-3; clone_size: few; d_call: .; v_call: TRBV20-1; cdr3_nt: TGCAGTGCCGACGGGCCCCCCGGAGGGACAGATACGCAGTATTTT; cdr3_aa: CSADGPPGGTDTQYF
cdr3_length: 15; j_call: TRBJ2-5; clone_size: few; d_call: TRBD2; v_call: TRBV12-3/TRBV12-4; cdr3_nt: TGTGCCAGCAGTCGCCTTAGCGGGGGGGCGGAGACCCAGTACTTC; cdr3_aa: CASSRLSGGAETQYF
cdr3_length: 18; j_call: TRBJ1-1; clone_size: few; d_call: TRBD1; v_call: TRBV7-9; cdr3_nt: TGTGCCAGCAGCTTGGCCGGGACAGGGGGCCCCATGAACACTGAAGCTTTCTTT; cdr3_aa: CASSLAGTGGPMNTEAFF
cdr3_length: 15; j_call: TRBJ1-5; clone_size: .; d_call: TRBD1; v_call: TRBV5-6; cdr3_nt: TGTGCCAGCAGCTTGGGGGACAGGGAAGGCCAGCCCCAGCATTTT; cdr3_aa: CASSLGDREGQPQHF
cdr3_length: 13; j_call: TRBJ2-3; clone_size: .; d_call: TRBD2; v_call: TRBV27; cdr3_nt: TGTGCCAGCAGATCAGCGGGAGGAGATACGCAGTATTTT; cdr3_aa: CASRSAGGDTQYF
cdr3_length: 14; j_call: TRBJ1-1; clone_size: .; d_call: TRBD1; v_call: TRBV6-5; cdr3_nt: TGTGCCAGCAGTGGGCGGACAGGGTCGGCTGAAGCTTTCTTT; cdr3_aa: CASSGRTGSAEAFF
cdr3_length: 18; j_call: TRBJ1-5; clone_size: .; d_call: .; v_call: TRBV2; cdr3_nt: TGTGCCAGCAGCACTACAGGGATCTTCCCGAAAAGCAATCAGCCCCAGCATTTT; cdr3_aa: CASSTTGIFPKSNQPQHF
cdr3_length: 15; j_call: TRBJ2-7; clone_size: .; d_call: .; v_call: TRBV20-1; cdr3_nt: TGCAGTGCCCCAGACCCGGTCTCTTCCTCCTACGAGCAGTACTTC; cdr3_aa: CSAPDPVSSSYEQYF
cdr3_length: 12; j_call: TRBJ1-1; clone_size: .; d_call: .; v_call: TRBV5-1; cdr3_nt: TGCGCCAGCAGCTTAGGCGGAATGGAAGCTTTCTTT; cdr3_aa: CASSLGGMEAFF
cdr3_length: 15; j_call: TRBJ2-7; clone_size: .; d_call: .; v_call: TRBV18; cdr3_nt: TGTGCCAGCTCAAGAACGGGGACATCGTCCTACGAGCAGTACTTC; cdr3_aa: CASSRTGTSSYEQYF
cdr3_length: 15; j_call: TRBJ2-3; clone_size: .; d_call: TRBD2; v_call: TRBV24-1; cdr3_nt: TGTGCCACCAGTGATATGACTAGCGGGGGAGATACGCAGTATTTT; cdr3_aa: CATSDMTSGGDTQYF
cdr3_length: 15; j_call: TRBJ1-3; clone_size: .; d_call: .; v_call: TRBV28; cdr3_nt: TGTGCCAGCAGTTTGTTCCGGGGGCTGGGAAACACCATATATTTT; cdr3_aa: CASSLFRGLGNTIYF
cdr3_length: 18; j_call: TRBJ2-5; clone_size: many; d_call: TRBD2; v_call: TRBV20-1; cdr3_nt: TGCAGTGCTAGATCTACCGCCTTACTAGCGGGAGTTCGGGAGACCCAGTACTTC; cdr3_aa: CSARSTALLAGVRETQYF
cdr3_length: 14; j_call: TRBJ2-7; clone_size: few; d_call: TRBD2; v_call: TRBV20-1; cdr3_nt: TGCAGTGCTAGGGGGACTAGCGGCTCCTACGAGCAGTACTTC; cdr3_aa: CSARGTSGSYEQYF
cdr3_length: 16; j_call: TRBJ1-1; clone_size: .; d_call: TRBD1; v_call: TRBV7-8; cdr3_nt: TGTGCCAGCAGCCTAGGAGGGGGCGCGGGTCGGACTGAAGCTTTCTTT; cdr3_aa: CASSLGGGAGRTEAFF
cdr3_length: 13; j_call: TRBJ1-5; clone_size: .; d_call: .; v_call: TRBV12-3/TRBV12-4; cdr3_nt: TGTGCCAGCAGTTCGACAGAAAATCAGCCCCAGCATTTT; cdr3_aa: CASSSTENQPQHF
cdr3_length: 11; j_call: TRBJ2-5; clone_size: many; d_call: .; v_call: TRBV5-1; cdr3_nt: TGTGCCAGCAGCTACCAAGAGACCCAGTACTTC; cdr3_aa: CASSYQETQYF
cdr3_length: 14; j_call: TRBJ2-2; clone_size: .; d_call: TRBD1; v_call: TRBV12-3/TRBV12-4; cdr3_nt: TGTGCCAGCACCCCGGGACAGGGTTACGGGGAGCTGTTTTTT; cdr3_aa: CASTPGQGYGELFF